This is a list of T cell receptor beta chains from one sample in a study of a mutant IDH1 vaccine in newly diagnosed glioma. These receptors have no known antigen. The table came from immunoSEQ multiplex PCR; TCRdb's copy has only in-frame clones and leaves some out. The sample includes some 64,000 clones, roughly 80% of them seen just once. Source: PBMCs, taken from a glioma patient whose treatment included an IDH1 peptide vaccine. The receptors were sampled from a man aged 50 to 60 with glioma. CDR3s include the opening cysteine and the closing phenylalanine or tryptophan. Each record gives: J gene, clone size, D gene, V gene, CDR3 protein, CDR3 DNA. D genes are given only for firm matches. The size field is filled for only some rows; it gives once, few, many or a size class.

>TRBJ2-5|.|.|TRBV7-9
CASSQEGETQYF
TGTGCCAGCAGCCAGGAGGGGGAGACCCAGTACTTC
>TRBJ1-5|.|TRBD1|TRBV7-8
CASSLVGTVNSNQPQHF
TGTGCCAGCAGCTTAGTAGGGACAGTCAATAGCAATCAGCCCCAGCATTTT
>TRBJ1-2|once|.|TRBV28
CASSSSQGGNYGYTF
TGTGCCAGCAGTTCATCCCAGGGCGGGAACTATGGCTACACCTTC
>TRBJ2-1|.|TRBD2|TRBV11-3
CASSDQRGGGNEQFF
TGTGCCAGCAGCGATCAGCGGGGGGGCGGGAATGAGCAGTTCTTC
>TRBJ2-2|.|TRBD2|TRBV5-1
CASSAGPQGLAGAGGELFF
TGCGCCAGCTCCGCAGGCCCCCAGGGACTAGCGGGAGCGGGCGGGGAGCTGTTTTTT
>TRBJ2-5|.|TRBD2|TRBV5-4
CASSSGLDQETQYF
TGTGCCAGCAGCTCGGGACTAGACCAAGAGACCCAGTACTTC
>TRBJ1-3|.|.|TRBV5-6
CASSLYSGNTIYF
TGTGCCAGCAGCTTGTACTCTGGAAACACCATATATTTT
>TRBJ2-5|.|.|TRBV6-1
CASSENLGGESNQYF
TGTGCCAGCAGTGAAAATCTCGGCGGCGAGAGTAACCAGTACTTC
>TRBJ2-7|.|TRBD2|TRBV6-6
CASSLTSASYEQYF
TGTGCCAGCAGCTTGACTAGCGCATCCTACGAGCAGTACTTC
>TRBJ1-6|.|TRBD1|TRBV4-1
CASSQDQGQGQSPLHF
TGCGCCAGCAGCCAAGATCAGGGACAGGGACAATCACCCCTCCACTTT
>TRBJ1-2|.|.|TRBV7-9
CASSLGAAAGYTF
TGTGCCAGCAGCTTAGGGGCCGCGGCTGGCTACACCTTC
>TRBJ2-7|.|TRBD2|TRBV18
CASSPTWTGGRGTYEQYF
TGTGCCAGCTCACCGACGTGGACGGGGGGGCGCGGAACTTACGAGCAGTACTTC
>TRBJ1-2|once|.|TRBV5-1
CASSLTANYGYTF
TGCGCCAGCAGCCTGACAGCTAACTATGGCTACACCTTC
>TRBJ2-7|.|.|TRBV5-1
CASSSYISSDSLEQYF
TGCGCCAGCAGCTCATACATATCCTCCGATTCCCTGGAGCAGTACTTC